The clone carrying this TCR beta chain was recorded at least ten times. Its antigen is currently unknown. Noted time point: sample taken at primary tumor resection. The source of the sample is a study of spatial heterogeneity in lung cancer. Between the trimmed V and J ends, which lost 5 bases and 13 bases, there was a span of 23 bases. From germline, CDR1 is DFQATT and CDR2 SNEGSKA (reference sequence). The CDR3 covers 13 residues. TCRdb redid the calling of the 5' RACE reads with MiXCR, one entry per CDR3 protein. The sample records about 3,900 distinct CDR3 sequences, about 4% being singletons. Points from the study as a whole: Tumors with more nonsynonymous mutations had more expanded intratumoral alpha and beta TCRs.

Material: lung tumor tissue, obtained at surgery. The TCR comes from a male donor with early-stage non-small cell lung cancer. This sequence joins TRBV20-1 and TRBJ1-1; D is possibly TRBD1 (6 bases). The CDR3 DNA reads TGCAGTGCTTTTCAACCGGCGAAGGGGGTGGTTTTCTTT. As protein: CSAFQPAKGVVFF.